This T cell receptor (beta chain) was retrieved from a study of blood T cell repertoires in COVID-19. The overall study: The study drew acute and convalescent COVID-19 samples from the United States, Italy and Spain.

The CDR3 is 10 residues long. Germline CDR1 is DFQATT and CDR2 is SNEGSKA (reference sequence). V was clipped by 7 bases and J by 6 bases, with 10 bases between them. Authors' methods: Cell counts per sample came from amplifying reference gene primers. Data came from immunoSEQ multiplex PCR; TCRdb stores just in-frame clones and leaves some out. V and J calls plus clone size are reproduced from that table; the DNA served to infer D and trimming. The sample yields about 140,000 clones, 87% seen once. Sequences were obtained from peripheral blood. V is TRBV20-1 and J is TRBJ2-7; D is unresolved. The sequence came from a woman in her fifties or sixties with acute or convalescent COVID-19. CDR3 protein: CSGGPLEQYF. CDR3 nucleotides: TGCAGTGGAGGTCCTCTCGAGCAGTACTTC.